The T cell receptor beta chain described here comes from a study of blood T cell repertoires in COVID-19. Background on the study: There were acute and convalescent COVID-19 samples, and they came from the United States, Italy and Spain. Nucleic acid was either cDNA or gDNA, and it came from T cells, B-cell-depleted T cells, or PBMCs.

Trimming stripped 1 base from V and 4 bases from J, with 14 bases between. The CDR3 consists of 17 residues. Germline V gives CDR1 MNHNS, CDR2 SASEGT. Authors' processing steps: Nucleated cell counts were estimated from reference gene primer amplification. Only in-frame clones appear in the TCRdb table, and some are missing; sequencing was by immunoSEQ multiplex PCR. From that table come the V and J calls and clone size; the DNA was used to work out D and trimming. Among more than 15,000 clones listed, roughly four fifths were seen once. This receptor was taken from a man older than 75 with active COVID-19. Sequenced material: peripheral blood. This rearrangement joins TRBV6-1 to TRBJ2-6, with D perhaps TRBD1 (6 bases). The CDR3 DNA follows: TGTGCCAGCAGTGAAGATCCAGGGGCGGCCGGGGCCAACGTCCTGACTTTC. The encoded protein is CASSEDPGAAGANVLTF.